This T cell receptor beta chain derives from a study of blood T cell repertoires in COVID-19. About the study: From the United States, Italy and Spain came samples of acute and convalescent COVID-19. T cells, B-cell-depleted T cells, or PBMCs supplied cDNA or gDNA.

Germline values: CDR1 SGHRS, CDR2 YFSETQ. The V gene end was trimmed by 0 bases and the J gene end by 6 bases; junction bases not matched to a gene: 6. The CDR3 covers 15 residues. This clone was detected only a few times. Assay: immunoSEQ multiplex PCR; the TCRdb copy retains only in-frame clones and omits some. The sample holds around 190,000 clones; around 80% are singletons and the top ten take over 10%. The sample taken for sequencing was peripheral blood. The origin of this receptor is a human donor in a cohort sampled during active COVID-19. The chain is built from TRBV5-1 and TRBJ1-1; 9 bases are shared with TRBD1. CDR3 DNA: TGCGCCAGCAGCTTGGACAAATACAGGGGGCCTGAAGCTTTCTTT. Encoded protein: CASSLDKYRGPEAFF. Full variable domain (missing parts from reference TRBV5-1 and TRBJ1-1): KAGVTQTPRYLIKTRGQQVTLSCSPISGHRSVSWYQQTPGQGLQFLFEYFSETQRNKGNFPGRFSGRQFSNSRSEMNVSTLELGDSALYLCASSLDKYRGPEAFFGQGTRLTVV.